These T cell receptor beta chains were read from a single sample in a study of T cells in tuberculosis. Data came from immunoSEQ multiplex PCR; TCRdb stores just in-frame clones and leaves some out. The sample has about 88,000 clones, approximately 91% seen once. The sample comprised CD1b-GMM tetramer-negative cells sorted from PBMCs. The source of these receptors is an adult woman with latent tuberculosis. Each CDR3 is given with its conserved first and last residue. A D gene is named only where the DNA matches it firmly. Where a row states a size, it is once, few, many or the class of an expanded clone; other rows omit it.

>NA|NA|TRBV7-9|TRBJ1-5
CASSFGSYSNQPQHF
TGTGCCAGCAGCTTCGGGAGCTATAGCAATCAGCCCCAGCATTTT
>NA|TRBD1|TRBV5-1|TRBJ1-2
CASSLLPDRTYGYTF
TGCGCCAGCAGCTTACTTCCGGACAGGACCTATGGCTACACCTTC
>NA|TRBD1|TRBV7-8|TRBJ1-4
CASSPHRGSPNEKLFF
TGTGCCAGCAGCCCCCACAGGGGATCCCCTAATGAAAAACTGTTTTTT
>NA|TRBD2|TRBV5-1|TRBJ2-2
CASSVGGLARPANTGELFF
TGCGCCAGCAGCGTAGGCGGACTAGCCCGGCCTGCGAACACCGGGGAGCTGTTTTTT
>NA|TRBD2|TRBV27|TRBJ2-1
CASTLAGGSYNEQFF
TGTGCCAGCACCCTAGCGGGGGGCTCTTACAATGAGCAGTTCTTC
>NA|TRBD1|TRBV18|TRBJ2-7
CASSSDRGSYEQYF
TGTGCCAGCTCATCGGACAGGGGGTCCTACGAGCAGTACTTC
>NA|TRBD1|TRBV10-3|TRBJ1-3
CAISGTLRDSSSGNTIYF
TGTGCCATCAGTGGGACGTTGAGGGACAGCAGCTCTGGAAACACCATATATTTT
>NA|TRBD2|TRBV19|TRBJ2-3
CASKDSGGTDTQYF
TGTGCCAGTAAGGATAGCGGGGGTACAGATACGCAGTATTTT
>NA|NA|TRBV7-9|TRBJ1-6
CASSSGRDSYNSPLHF
TGTGCCAGCAGCTCAGGGAGGGACTCCTATAATTCACCCCTCCACTTT
>NA|TRBD2|TRBV6-4|TRBJ2-7
CASSKLAGGHEQYF
TGTGCCAGCAGCAAACTAGCGGGGGGACACGAGCAGTACTTC
>NA|TRBD1|TRBV2|TRBJ2-5
CASSLLAGTGGQETQYF
TGTGCCAGCAGTTTGTTGGCTGGGACAGGGGGACAAGAGACCCAGTACTTC
>NA|NA|TRBV7-8|TRBJ1-2
CASSPLPGASGYTF
TGTGCCAGCAGCCCACTCCCAGGGGCGTCTGGCTACACCTTC
>NA|TRBD1|TRBV29-1|TRBJ1-3
CSVEDPEGGQGVNTIYF
TGCAGCGTTGAAGATCCCGAGGGTGGACAGGGGGTAAACACCATATATTTT
>NA|NA|TRBV6-5|TRBJ1-3
CASRSGASSGNTIYF
TGTGCCAGCAGGTCAGGGGCCAGCTCTGGAAACACCATATATTTT
>once|NA|TRBV7-3|TRBJ2-5
CASSLGGTETQYF
TGTGCCAGCAGCTTAGGGGGGACCGAGACCCAGTACTTC
>NA|TRBD2|TRBV5-1|TRBJ2-2
CASSLRVVQGLAGGTGELFF
TGCGCCAGCAGCTTGAGAGTTGTTCAGGGACTAGCGGGAGGCACCGGGGAGCTGTTTTTT
>NA|NA|TRBV30|TRBJ2-3
CAWSPLALIVRDTQYF
TGTGCCTGGAGCCCCCTGGCGCTAATAGTGCGGGATACGCAGTATTTT
>NA|TRBD2|TRBV4-2|TRBJ2-2
CASSQRLAGGPGELFF
TGTGCCAGCAGCCAAAGGCTAGCGGGGGGGCCCGGGGAGCTGTTTTTT
>NA|NA|TRBV6-1|TRBJ2-1
CASLIYNEQFF
TGTGCCAGCCTAATCTACAATGAGCAGTTCTTC
>NA|TRBD1|TRBV5-1|TRBJ1-1
CASSKELDRGGTEAFF
TGCGCCAGCAGCAAAGAACTGGACAGGGGAGGGACTGAAGCTTTCTTT
>NA|NA|TRBV5-4|TRBJ1-6
CASSLGRGNSPLHF
TGTGCCAGCAGCCTAGGGAGAGGGAATTCACCCCTCCACTTT
>NA|TRBD2|TRBV19|TRBJ2-1
CASSGPSGGNEQFF
TGTGCCAGTAGTGGGCCTAGCGGGGGGAATGAGCAGTTCTTC
>NA|TRBD1|TRBV30|TRBJ2-7
CAFQGDSSYEQYF
TGTGCCTTCCAGGGGGACAGCTCCTACGAGCAGTACTTC
>NA|TRBD2|TRBV6-1|TRBJ2-3
CASSVQPGTSGGANTDTQYF
TGTGCCAGCAGTGTGCAGCCCGGGACTAGCGGGGGAGCGAACACAGATACGCAGTATTTT
>NA|NA|TRBV4-1|TRBJ2-2
CASSQGLITGELFF
TGCGCCAGCAGCCAAGGACTGATCACCGGGGAGCTGTTTTTT
>NA|NA|TRBV5-1|TRBJ1-1
CASSLAQEAFF
TGCGCCAGCAGCTTGGCACAGGAAGCTTTCTTT
>NA|NA|TRBV19|TRBJ1-1
CASSQTQAVRFSPFF
TGTGCCAGTAGTCAGACACAGGCCGTCAGGTTTTCCCCTTTCTTT
>NA|NA|TRBV7-7|TRBJ1-4
CASSLGGAGKLFF
TGTGCTAGCAGCTTGGGAGGGGCCGGAAAACTGTTTTTT
>NA|TRBD1|TRBV30|TRBJ1-2
CAWSVAGTGNFGGYTF
TGTGCCTGGAGTGTAGCCGGGACAGGGAACTTTGGTGGCTACACCTTC
>NA|NA|TRBV2|TRBJ1-2
CASFYHYGYTF
TGTGCCAGCTTTTATCACTATGGCTACACCTTC
>NA|NA|TRBV2|TRBJ2-5
CASSVGETQYF
TGTGCCAGCAGTGTCGGAGAGACCCAGTACTTC
>NA|NA|TRBV2|TRBJ1-2
CASALGVQYGYTF
TGTGCCAGCGCGTTGGGCGTCCAATATGGCTACACCTTC
>NA|NA|TRBV19|TRBJ2-3
CASNAPAGAPATDTQYF
TGTGCCAGTAACGCCCCCGCGGGGGCCCCGGCCACAGATACGCAGTATTTT
>NA|TRBD1|TRBV25-1|TRBJ2-5
CASRGKQGAVVGTQYF
TGTGCCAGCAGGGGAAAACAGGGGGCTGTAGTGGGAACCCAGTACTTC
>NA|NA|TRBV6-1|TRBJ1-6
CASSEFGQSSYNSPLHF
TGTGCCAGCAGTGAATTTGGACAGAGCTCCTATAATTCACCCCTCCACTTT
>NA|NA|TRBV6-6|TRBJ2-5
CASSSGAGLLETQYF
TGTGCCAGCAGTTCCGGTGCCGGACTACTAGAGACCCAGTACTTC
>NA|TRBD1|TRBV6-5|TRBJ1-1
CASSRDRVNTEAFF
TGTGCCAGCAGTCGGGACAGGGTGAACACTGAAGCTTTCTTT
>NA|TRBD1|TRBV18|TRBJ1-4
CASSPGPGQDGFGEKLFF
TGTGCCAGCTCCCCAGGACCGGGACAGGACGGTTTTGGGGAAAAACTGTTTTTT
>NA|TRBD2|TRBV6-4|TRBJ2-3
CASSDQAGGSDTQYF
TGTGCCAGCAGTGATCAAGCGGGGGGGTCAGATACGCAGTATTTT
>NA|NA|TRBV30|TRBJ1-6
CAWSRQASPLHF
TGTGCCTGGAGTAGACAGGCTTCACCCCTCCACTTT